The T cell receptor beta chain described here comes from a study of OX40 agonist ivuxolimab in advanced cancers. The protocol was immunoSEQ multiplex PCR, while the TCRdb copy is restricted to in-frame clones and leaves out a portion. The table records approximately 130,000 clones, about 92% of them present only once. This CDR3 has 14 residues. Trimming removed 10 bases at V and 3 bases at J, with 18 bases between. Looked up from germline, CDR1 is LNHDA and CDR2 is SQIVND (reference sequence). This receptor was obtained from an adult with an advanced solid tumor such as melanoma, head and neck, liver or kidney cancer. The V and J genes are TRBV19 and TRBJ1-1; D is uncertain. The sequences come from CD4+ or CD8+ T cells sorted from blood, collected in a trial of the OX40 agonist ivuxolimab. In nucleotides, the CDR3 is TGTGCCACTTCGGTCGGCGGACGGGACACTGAAGCTTTCTTT. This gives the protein CATSVGGRDTEAFF. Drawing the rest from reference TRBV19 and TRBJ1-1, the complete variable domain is DGGITQSPKYLFRKEGQNVTLSCEQNLNHDAMYWYRQDPGQGLRLIYYSQIVNDFQKGDIAEGYSVSREKKESFPLTVTSAQKNPTAFYLCATSVGGRDTEAFFGQGTRLTVV.